These 31 T cell receptor beta chains were all obtained from the same sample, sequenced in a study of T cells in Graves' hyperthyroidism and ophthalmopathy. There were TCR beta CDR3 regions amplified from RNA transcripts. TCR CDR3 underwent first-round RT-PCR with the HTBI primer set. TCRdb reprocessed the multiplex PCR reads via MiXCR and lists one record per CDR3 protein. Altogether about 360,000 distinct CDR3 sequences are present, under 15% being singletons, with the ten largest covering over 8.5%. The sequenced material came from blood. The receptors derive from a woman aged 18-29 years with Graves' hyperthyroidism.

Many counts were recorded for this clonotype. This sequence joins TRBV3-1 and TRBJ1-1, with D hard to call. Trimming took 2 bases from V and 1 from J, leaving 8 bases between them. This CDR3 region has 14 residues. Germline V gene data show CDR1 as LGHDT and CDR2 as YNNKEL (reference sequence). CDR3 nucleotides: TGTGCCAGCAGCCAAAGTTTCGCGAACACTGAAGCTTTCTTT. Its protein is CASSQSFANTEAFF.

V and J are TRBV11-2 and TRBJ1-1; D is uncertain. Trimming shortened V by 2 bases and J by 1 base, and 8 bases separated the two germline ends. Germline CDR1 SGHAT, CDR2 FQNNGV. This CDR3 comprises 14 residues. CDR3 sequence reads: CASSLLPRNTEAFF. CDR3 DNA sequence: TGTGCCAGCAGCTTACTCCCTCGGAACACTGAAGCTTTCTTT.

Ten or more counts support this clonotype. V is TRBV30 and J is TRBJ2-2; TRBD2 matches 8 bases. V gave up 2 bases and J gave up 2 bases; unmatched junction bases: 4. The CDR3 runs 15 residues. Per the germline V gene, CDR1 is GTSNPN and CDR2 is SVGIG (reference sequence). The CDR3 DNA sequence: TGTGCCTGGAGTAGCGGGGGAATAAACACCGGGGAGCTGTTTTTT. Translation: CAWSSGGINTGELFF.

This clonotype was observed a single time. The J gene is TRBJ2-5, the V gene TRBV5-1; possibly TRBD2 for D (6 bases). CDR1 and CDR2 from the germline V gene are SGHRS and YFSETQ. Between the trimmed V and J ends, which lost 2 bases and 5 bases, there was a span of 13 bases. The CDR3 has 14 amino acids. The CDR3 reads CASSFDGGEETQYF. DNA for the CDR3: TGCGCCAGCAGCTTCGACGGGGGAGAGGAGACCCAGTACTTC.

This clonotype has ten or more counts. V is TRBV5-1 and J is TRBJ1-1; unclear D gene. The V end lost 8 bases, the J end lost 0 bases, and 11 bases lay between the germline ends. This CDR3 region has 13 residues. Germline loops: CDR1 SGHRS, CDR2 YFSETQ. This chain's CDR3 is CASSPNMNTEAFF. DNA of the CDR3: TGCGCCAGTAGTCCTAACATGAACACTGAAGCTTTCTTT.

This clonotype was observed a handful of times. This may be a read error, as it is one base from a much larger clone. The J gene is TRBJ2-7, the V gene TRBV20-1, with D possibly matching TRBD2 (6 bases). Trimming took 5 bases from V and 7 from J, leaving 18 bases between them. Per germline, CDR1 DFQATT and CDR2 SNEGSKA (reference sequence). The CDR3 consists of 13 residues. The chain's CDR3 is CSASFREWDEQYF. The CDR3 nucleotides read TGCAGTGCTTCCTTCCGGGAGTGGGATGAGCAGTACTTC.

This clonotype was seen a handful of times. At one end the junction does not follow the germline gene, possibly because of a read error. This chain's CDR3 is CAWSEGVKSPPHF. The CDR3 DNA reads TGTGCCTGGAGTGAGGGGGTGAAATCACCCCCCCACTTT. The chain recombines TRBV30 with TRBJ1-6, with D possibly TRBD1 on 6 matching bases. This CDR3 comprises 13 residues. Germline CDR1 reads GTSNPN; CDR2 reads SVGIG (reference sequence).

For this clonotype: A read error is possible here, since a much larger clone lies one base away. The chain is built from TRBV20-1 and TRBJ2-7; perhaps TRBD2 as D (5 bases). Trimming stripped 0 bases from V and 7 bases from J, with 19 bases between. The CDR3 length is 15 residues. Germline CDR1 is DFQATT and CDR2 is SNEGSKA (reference sequence). In DNA, the CDR3 is TGCAGTGCTAGAGATGGCGAGGGAGACCCTTTTGAGCAGTACTTC. As protein: CSARDGEGDPFEQYF.

There are many counts of this clonotype. The CDR3 here is CASSAGGISPLHF. The CDR3 DNA reads as TGTGCCAGCAGCGCAGGGGGGATTTCACCCCTCCACTTT. The chain joins TRBV12-3 or TRBV12-4 to TRBJ1-6; 7 bases match TRBD1. The J segment lost 9 bases and the V segment lost 6 bases, leaving 5 bases of the junction unmatched. CDR3 length: 13 residues.

The rearrangement joins TRBV28 to TRBJ1-6, with D possibly being TRBD1 (6 bases). CDR3 size: 18 residues. V was clipped by 6 bases and J by 0 bases, with 18 bases between them. Germline assignment: CDR1 MDHEN and CDR2 SYDVKM. CDR3 in amino acids: CASSSSGDPSSYNSPLHF. CDR3 nucleotide sequence: TGTGCCAGCAGCTCTTCAGGGGATCCGAGCTCCTATAATTCACCCCTCCACTTT.

This clonotype was seen ten or more times. The gene calls are TRBV25-1 and TRBJ2-3; TRBD2 matches at 7 bases. The CDR3 is made up of 17 amino acids. V was pared by 2 bases and J by 4 bases, with 12 bases of the junction left unmatched. The germline V gene has CDR1 MGHDK and CDR2 SYGVNS. CDR3 DNA sequence: TGTGCCAGCAGTGAAGCGACAAGCGGGATAGGGTCAGATACGCAGTATTTT. Amino acids: CASSEATSGIGSDTQYF.

This clonotype has at least ten counts. The chain employs TRBV2 and TRBJ1-1; 7 positions match TRBD1. J lost 4 bases, V lost 8 bases, and 10 bases had no gene match. CDR1 SNHLY and CDR2 FYNNEI come from the germline V gene. CDR3 length: 14 residues. The CDR3 DNA follows: TGTGCCAGCCTTAGGTCCCAGGGGGTCACTGAAGCTTTCTTT. This gives the protein CASLRSQGVTEAFF.

This clonotype occurred many times. The chain has TRBV7-8 and TRBJ2-5; possible D gene TRBD1, 6 bases. V lost 2 bases, J lost 2 bases, and 18 bases lay in between. The length of the CDR3 is 17 residues. The germline V gene encodes CDR1 SGHVS and CDR2 FQNEAQ. CDR3 protein: CASSLRMGPRGQETQYF. In DNA form, the CDR3 reads TGTGCCAGCAGCTTAAGGATGGGGCCCAGGGGACAAGAGACCCAGTACTTC. Looking up the rest from reference TRBV7-8 and TRBJ2-5 gives the full variable domain: GAGVSQSPRYKVAKRGQDVALRCDPISGHVSLFWYQQALGQGPEFLTYFQNEAQLDKSGLPSDRFFAERPEGSVSTLKIQRTQQEDSAVYLCASSLRMGPRGQETQYFGPGTRLLVL.

The CDR3 DNA reads TGTGCCAGCAGTTTGGGAGGTTACACCGGGGAGCTGTTTTTT. Its protein is CASSLGGYTGELFF. The chain uses TRBV12-3 or TRBV12-4 and TRBJ2-2; perhaps TRBD2 as D (6 bases). This CDR3 contains 14 residues. V lost 3 bases and J lost 3, with 8 bases in between.

This clonotype was seen only a few times. This chain connects TRBV20-1 to TRBJ2-2, with D hard to call. The CDR3 has 16 residues. CDR1 is DFQATT, CDR2 SNEGSKA, per germline (reference sequence). V was shortened by 0 bases and J by 3 bases, with 14 bases between the two germline ends. The CDR3 sequence: CSARDINNSDTGELFF. DNA for the CDR3: TGCAGTGCTAGAGATATTAACAATTCAGACACCGGGGAGCTGTTTTTT.

This clonotype turned up a few times. The rearrangement joins TRBV29-1 to TRBJ2-3; 9 positions agree with TRBD2. J lost 6 bases, V lost 4 bases, and 14 bases had no gene match. The CDR3 contains 16 residues. Germline lookup yields CDR1 SQVTM and CDR2 ANQGSEA. This CDR3 reads CSVGDGRGGPTDTQYF. CDR3 in DNA: TGCAGCGTTGGAGACGGGCGGGGGGGCCCCACTGATACGCAGTATTTT.

This clonotype was picked up many times. The chain is built from TRBV24-1 and TRBJ2-1; 9 bases match TRBD2. With V trimmed by 7 bases and J by 4 bases, 7 bases remained unmatched. The germline gives CDR1 KGHDR, CDR2 SFDVKD. The CDR3 totals 15 residues. As DNA, the CDR3 is TGTGCCACCAGCCCGACTAGCGGAGTTTACAATGAGCAGTTCTTC. This sequence encodes CATSPTSGVYNEQFF.

In this sample, this clonotype turned up a few times. V usage is TRBV5-1 and J usage is TRBJ1-1; 8 bases align to TRBD1. The trim removed 4 bases at V and 6 bases at J, leaving 5 bases unmatched. Germline assignment: CDR1 SGHRS and CDR2 YFSETQ. The CDR3 spans 13 residues. The CDR3: CASSPGQGPEAFF. CDR3 nucleotides: TGCGCCAGCAGCCCAGGACAGGGTCCTGAAGCTTTCTTT.

The table lists this clonotype with many counts. The chain is built from TRBV7-9 and TRBJ2-1; D call uncertain. V gave up 4 bases and J gave up 2 bases, with 15 bases separating them. The CDR3 is 16 amino acids. CDR1 is SEHNR, CDR2 FQNEAQ, per germline (reference sequence). Here the CDR3 reads CASSSNTGETYNEQFF. The CDR3 region has the DNA TGTGCCAGCAGCTCGAACACTGGTGAGACCTACAATGAGCAGTTCTTC.

This clonotype occurred many times. The gene calls are TRBV5-5 and TRBJ1-2, with TRBD1 as a possible D gene (5 bases). V lost 1 base, J lost 3 bases, and 16 bases lay in between. The germline V gene encodes CDR1 SGHKS and CDR2 YYEKEE (reference sequence). The CDR3 is 16 amino acids. The CDR3 spells CASSLMEGPGHYGYTF. CDR3 DNA: TGTGCCAGCAGCTTGATGGAGGGGCCGGGACACTATGGCTACACCTTC. The full variable domain, its missing parts supplied by reference TRBV5-5 and TRBJ1-2, is DAGVTQSPTHLIKTRGQQVTLRCSPISGHKSVSWYQQVLGQGPQFIFQYYEKEERGRGNFPDRFSARQFPNYSSELNVNALLLGDSALYLCASSLMEGPGHYGYTFGSGTRLTVV.

The V gene is TRBV9, the J gene TRBJ1-4; D might be TRBD1 (5 bases). Trimming removed 7 bases at V and 4 bases at J, with 17 bases between. CDR1 is SGDLS and CDR2 is YYNGEE in the germline V gene. This CDR3 has 15 residues. The CDR3 DNA sequence: TGTGCCAGCGCCGCCGGGGCTGGGGGTAATGAAAAACTGTTTTTT. Protein: CASAAGAGGNEKLFF. Together with reference TRBV9 and TRBJ1-4, the CDR3 gives the full variable domain: DSGVTQTPKHLITATGQRVTLRCSPRSGDLSVYWYQQSLDQGLQFLIQYYNGEERAKGNILERFSAQQFPDLHSELNLSSLELGDSALYFCASAAGAGGNEKLFFGSGTQLSVL.

This clonotype was recorded at least ten times. The chain joins TRBV20-1 to TRBJ2-3; TRBD2 matches 10 bases. Per the germline V gene, CDR1 is DFQATT and CDR2 is SNEGSKA (reference sequence). The CDR3 spans 14 residues. V shed 6 bases, J shed 6 bases, and the junction held 9 bases outside the gene matches. The chain's CDR3 is CSAEASGGADTQYF. CDR3 nucleotides: TGCAGTGCCGAAGCAAGCGGGGGGGCGGATACGCAGTATTTT.

This clonotype has ten or more counts. The V gene is TRBV3-1, the J gene TRBJ2-1; no reliable D call. Germline CDR1 LGHDT, CDR2 YNNKEL (reference sequence). The CDR3 is 16 amino acids. V was clipped by 0 bases and J by 7 bases, with 16 bases between them. Here the CDR3 DNA reads TGTGCCAGCAGCCAAGAGGTCCGGAAACCTATGAATGAGCAGTTCTTC. This gives the protein CASSQEVRKPMNEQFF.

This clonotype was detected many times. The V gene is TRBV24-1, the J gene TRBJ2-7; the D is unclear. This CDR3 region has 13 residues. The V end was cut by 6 bases, the J end by 0 bases, with 8 bases between. The germline V gene has CDR1 KGHDR and CDR2 SFDVKD. CDR3 DNA: TGTGCCACCAGTAACGGCATCTCCTACGAGCAGTACTTC. This gives the protein CATSNGISYEQYF.

The chain employs TRBV29-1 and TRBJ2-2, with 7 bases matching TRBD1. CDR1 and CDR2 from the germline V gene are SQVTM and ANQGSEA. The V gene end was trimmed by 3 bases and the J gene end by 1 base; junction bases not matched to a gene: 8. This CDR3 is built from 16 residues. Here the CDR3 reads CSVDRPGGMNTGELFF. The CDR3 bases are TGCAGCGTTGATCGGCCAGGGGGAATGAACACCGGGGAGCTGTTTTTT.

The CDR3 here is CASSFGQGPTEAFF. For the CDR3, the DNA is TGCGCCAGCAGCTTTGGACAGGGTCCAACTGAAGCTTTCTTT. The V call is TRBV5-1, the J call TRBJ1-1, with 8 bases fitting TRBD1. Germline V gene lookup returns CDR1 SGHRS and CDR2 YFSETQ. Trimming removed 2 bases from V and 5 bases from J; junction bases left unmatched: 5. The CDR3 has 14 amino acids.

This clonotype was picked up a small number of times. V gene TRBV19 combines with J gene TRBJ2-3; 8 nucleotides agree with TRBD1. The junction had 9 bases not matched to a gene; V was cut back by 5 bases and J by 2 bases. CDR1 is LNHDA and CDR2 is SQIVND in the germline V gene (reference sequence). The CDR3 covers 16 residues. CDR3 residues: CASSPRTGSFTDTQYF. The CDR3 DNA follows: TGTGCCAGTAGTCCCCGGACAGGGAGCTTCACAGATACGCAGTATTTT. The variable domain in full, with the rest retrieved from reference TRBV19 and TRBJ2-3, is DGGITQSPKYLFRKEGQNVTLSCEQNLNHDAMYWYRQDPGQGLRLIYYSQIVNDFQKGDIAEGYSVSREKKESFPLTVTSAQKNPTAFYLCASSPRTGSFTDTQYFGPGTRLTVL.

The sample holds many counts of this clonotype. The chain combines TRBV7-9 with TRBJ1-1; D remains unclear. This CDR3 has 13 residues. Germline V gives CDR1 SEHNR, CDR2 FQNEAQ (reference sequence). Trimming pared 1 base from V and 7 bases from J, leaving 10 bases between. The CDR3, as DNA: TGTGCCAGCAGCTTAGTAGAGATGGGTGAAGCTTTCTTT. The encoded protein is CASSLVEMGEAFF.

This clonotype was observed many times. The rearrangement joins TRBV15 to TRBJ2-3, with D perhaps matching TRBD2 (6 bases). V was pared by 8 bases and J by 7 bases, with 10 bases between. Germline V gene lookup returns CDR1 LNHNV and CDR2 YYDKDF (reference sequence). CDR3 length equals 11 residues. The chain's CDR3 is CATSRGYTQYF. CDR3 sequence (DNA): TGTGCCACCTCTCGGGGGTATACGCAGTATTTT.

The V gene is TRBV3-1, the J gene TRBJ1-5, with unresolved D. The CDR3 length is 15 residues. Germline V gives CDR1 LGHDT, CDR2 YNNKEL (reference sequence). V was shortened by 4 bases and J by 1 base, with 11 bases between the two germline ends. The CDR3 DNA sequence: TGTGCCAGCAGCCGGAGCCCGGGGAGCAATCAGCCCCAGCATTTT. Its protein product is CASSRSPGSNQPQHF.

The rearrangement joins TRBV6-5 to TRBJ2-4; TRBD1 matches at 8 bases. The germline V gene encodes CDR1 MNHEY and CDR2 SVGAGI. The CDR3 sequence is 16 residues long. Germline trimming cut 2 bases from V and 6 bases from J; bases unmatched to any gene: 9. The CDR3, as DNA: TGTGCCAGCAGTTACCCACACACAGACAGGGGAAACATTCAGTACTTC. It translates to CASSYPHTDRGNIQYF.